This passage covers 4 T cell receptor beta chains from one sample sequenced in a study of blood T cell repertoires in COVID-19. TCRdb's copy holds only in-frame clones and misses some; the assay was immunoSEQ multiplex PCR. The sample lists some 62,000 clones; less than 85% were seen once. The sequencing sample was made of peripheral blood. The receptors were sampled from a man in his sixties with acute or convalescent COVID-19.

The chain is built from TRBV12-3 or TRBV12-4 and TRBJ1-1; no clear D. The CDR3 extends over 11 amino acids. V was shortened by 6 bases and J by 1 base, with 3 bases between the two germline ends. Here the CDR3 DNA reads TGTGCCAGCAGCGGGAACACTGAAGCTTTCTTT. Protein product: CASSGNTEAFF.

The chain has TRBV28 and TRBJ1-1; a possible D gene is TRBD1 (5 bases). This CDR3 has 15 residues. Germline CDR1 MDHEN, CDR2 SYDVKM. V was shortened by 4 bases and J by 7 bases, with 19 bases between the two germline ends. In DNA form, the CDR3 reads TGTGCCAGCAGTTCCCCGCGGGGGGGGGAGGTTGAAGCTTTCTTT. Amino acids: CASSSPRGGEVEAFF.

The V gene is TRBV6-5, the J gene TRBJ2-2; 8 nucleotides line up with TRBD1. J lost 5 bases, V lost 6 bases, and 8 bases had no gene match. The length of the CDR3 is 15 residues. Germline lookup yields CDR1 MNHEY and CDR2 SVGAGI. CDR3 in amino acids: CASSSGTGFTGELFF. Here the CDR3 DNA reads TGTGCCAGCAGCTCCGGGACAGGTTTTACCGGGGAGCTGTTTTTT.

J is TRBJ2-1 and V is TRBV9; 10 positions match TRBD2. Germline V gene lookup returns CDR1 SGDLS and CDR2 YYNGEE. The CDR3 covers 15 residues. Unmatched junction bases numbered 3, after V lost 2 bases and J lost 4 bases. DNA for the CDR3: TGTGCCAGCAGCGTTACTAGCGGGGTATACAATGAGCAGTTCTTC. Translating gives CASSVTSGVYNEQFF.